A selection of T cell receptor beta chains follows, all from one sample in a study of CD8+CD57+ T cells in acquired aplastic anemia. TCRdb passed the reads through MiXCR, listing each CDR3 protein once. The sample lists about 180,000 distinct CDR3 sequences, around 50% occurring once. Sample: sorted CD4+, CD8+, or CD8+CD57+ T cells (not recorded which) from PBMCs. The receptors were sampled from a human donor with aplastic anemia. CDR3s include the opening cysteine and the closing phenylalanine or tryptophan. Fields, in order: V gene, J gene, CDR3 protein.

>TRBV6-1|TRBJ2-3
CASSPLGRGITDTQYF
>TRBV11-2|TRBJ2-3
CASSFLREGTDTQYF
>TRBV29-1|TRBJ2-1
CSVGTGSNEQFF
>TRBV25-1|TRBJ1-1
CASGQGNTEAFF
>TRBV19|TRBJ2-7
CASRGVASEQYF
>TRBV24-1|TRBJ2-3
CATSDLGRGADTQYF
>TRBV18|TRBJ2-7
CASSPGQGHEQYF
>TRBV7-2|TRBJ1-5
CASSSQTGGNQPQHF
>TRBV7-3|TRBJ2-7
CASSAGTGDYEQYF
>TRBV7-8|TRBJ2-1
CASSSRQGGRNEQFF
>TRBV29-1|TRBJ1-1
CSVETGSTEAFF
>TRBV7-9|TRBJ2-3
CASSPFLQGDTDTQYF
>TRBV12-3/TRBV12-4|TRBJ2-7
CASSLAPDRDEQYF
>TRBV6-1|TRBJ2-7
CASSLEGGLGEQYF
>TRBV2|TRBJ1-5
CASRGQSSNQPQHF
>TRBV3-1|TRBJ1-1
CASSQVGVNTEAFF